Listed below are T cell receptor beta chains from one sample, sequenced in a study of cytomegalovirus exposure and HLA in healthy donors. Here immunoSEQ multiplex PCR was the method, and the copy in TCRdb shows in-frame clones only, minus some. The sample includes tens of thousands of clones, roughly 80% seen only once; the top ten take roughly 2.9%. The sequencing sample was made of PBMCs. Receptor source: a woman aged 30 to 39 in good health and CMV-seronegative. CDR3s include the opening cysteine and the closing phenylalanine or tryptophan. D genes are given only for firm matches. Where a row states a size, it is once, few, many or the class of an expanded clone; other rows omit it.

>TRBJ1-1|-|TRBV7-9|-
CASSLNEGTEAFF
TGTGCCAGCAGCCTCAACGAGGGAACTGAAGCTTTCTTT
>TRBJ1-4|-|TRBV19|TRBD1
CASSPTTGWGEKLFF
TGTGCCAGTAGTCCGACGACAGGGTGGGGTGAAAAACTGTTTTTT
>TRBJ2-3|-|TRBV29-1|-
CSVVASTDTQYF
TGCAGCGTTGTGGCCAGCACAGATACGCAGTATTTT
>TRBJ1-4|-|TRBV5-8|TRBD1
CASSLYLAGGIEKLFF
TGTGCCAGCAGCTTGTATTTGGCAGGGGGGATTGAAAAACTGTTTTTT
>TRBJ1-6|-|TRBV6-5|-
CASGRGPNSPLHF
TGTGCCAGCGGCAGGGGCCCAAATTCACCCCTCCACTTT
>TRBJ1-1|-|TRBV6-5|-
CASSYRSGLYTEAFF
TGTGCCAGCAGTTACAGGTCAGGACTCTACACTGAAGCTTTCTTT
>TRBJ2-1|few|TRBV29-1|-
CSVEDGQGLRYYNEQFF
TGCAGCGTTGAAGATGGGCAGGGGCTAAGATACTACAATGAGCAGTTCTTC
>TRBJ1-1|-|TRBV11-2|-
CASSFRGQGGGFLAFF
TGTGCCAGCAGCTTTCGGGGACAAGGGGGGGGCTTTTTGGCTTTCTTT
>TRBJ1-2|-|TRBV5-6|TRBD1
CASSLGQGDYYGYTF
TGTGCCAGCAGCTTGGGACAGGGTGATTACTATGGCTACACCTTC
>TRBJ1-2|-|TRBV19|-
CASSTDRDTSNYGYTF
TGTGCCAGTAGTACCGACCGGGACACATCTAACTATGGCTACACCTTC
>TRBJ2-7|-|TRBV6-5|-
CASSYQVAREQYF
TGTGCCAGCAGTTACCAGGTAGCGCGCGAGCAGTACTTC
>TRBJ2-5|-|TRBV6-5|-
CASSLGGVRETQYF
TGTGCCAGCAGTTTGGGGGGTGTACGAGAGACCCAGTACTTC
>TRBJ1-1|-|TRBV7-9|-
CASSSETVEAFF
TGTGCCAGCAGCTCGGAGACAGTTGAAGCTTTCTTT
>TRBJ1-2|-|TRBV6-1|TRBD1
CASSAQRTGEGYTF
TGTGCCAGCAGTGCCCAAAGGACAGGGGAGGGCTACACCTTC
>TRBJ1-2|-|TRBV5-4|-
CASTSGRDPNYGYTF
TGTGCCAGCACCTCGGGGAGGGACCCTAACTATGGCTACACCTTC
>TRBJ1-6|-|TRBV21-1|-
CASSSYRVRFEDSPLHF
TGTGCCAGCAGCTCGTACAGGGTCCGGTTCGAGGATTCACCCCTCCACTTT
>TRBJ2-5|-|TRBV4-3|-
CASSQDFSRSGETQYF
TGCGCCAGCAGCCAAGATTTTAGCAGATCTGGCGAGACCCAGTACTTC
>TRBJ2-1|-|TRBV15|-
CATAGVGRNEQFF
TGTGCCACCGCAGGGGTTGGACGCAATGAGCAGTTCTTC
>TRBJ1-2|-|TRBV5-1|TRBD1
CASRTGDSSGYTF
TGCGCCAGCAGAACAGGGGATTCGAGTGGCTACACCTTC
>TRBJ2-1|-|TRBV5-1|TRBD2
CASIGSGIYNEQFF
TGCGCCAGCATTGGTAGCGGGATCTACAATGAGCAGTTCTTC
>TRBJ2-5|-|TRBV7-2|-
CASSPNLLGETQYF
TGTGCCAGCAGCCCCAACCTTCTAGGAGAGACCCAGTACTTC
>TRBJ2-1|-|TRBV11-2|TRBD2
CASSSTSGEYNEQFF
TGTGCCAGCAGCTCTACTAGCGGGGAATACAATGAGCAGTTCTTC
>TRBJ1-1|-|TRBV19|-
CARARRYTEAFF
TGTGCCAGAGCCAGGAGGTACACTGAAGCTTTCTTT
>TRBJ1-2|-|TRBV28|-
CASSPGPYGYTF
TGTGCCAGCAGTCCAGGGCCCTATGGCTACACCTTC
>TRBJ1-1|few|TRBV5-8|TRBD1
CASSLDRGGTEAFF
TGTGCCAGCAGCTTGGACAGGGGTGGCACTGAAGCTTTCTTT
>TRBJ1-3|-|TRBV11-2|-
CASSFSGGGNTIYF
TGTGCCAGCAGCTTTTCGGGGGGAGGAAACACCATATATTTT
>TRBJ2-7|-|TRBV2|-
CASRGPNHSPEQYF
TGTGCCAGCAGGGGGCCTAACCATTCCCCCGAGCAGTACTTC
>TRBJ1-3|-|TRBV4-1|-
CASSRVTGTVGNTIYF
TGCGCCAGCAGCCGGGTAACCGGGACTGTGGGAAACACCATATATTTT
>TRBJ2-7|-|TRBV28|TRBD1
CASSPRTGSYEQYF
TGTGCCAGCAGTCCCCGGACAGGGTCGTACGAGCAGTACTTC
>TRBJ2-5|-|TRBV7-2|TRBD2
CASSLGGGRVGETQYF
TGTGCCAGCAGCTTAGGGGGGGGTAGGGTTGGTGAGACCCAGTACTTC
>TRBJ2-1|-|TRBV7-9|-
CASSLVARDSYNEQFF
TGTGCCAGCAGCTTAGTAGCACGGGATTCCTACAATGAGCAGTTCTTC
>TRBJ1-1|once|TRBV6-5|TRBD1
CASSPMTGLYTEAFF
TGTGCCAGCAGCCCAATGACAGGGTTGTACACTGAAGCTTTCTTT
>TRBJ1-1|-|TRBV6-6|-
CASMGRGDTEAFF
TGTGCCAGCATGGGACGGGGGGACACTGAAGCTTTCTTT
>TRBJ1-2|-|TRBV27|-
CASSLSGSGYTF
TGTGCCAGCAGTTTATCTGGGAGTGGCTACACCTTC
>TRBJ2-7|-|TRBV11-3|-
CASSLEQTYEQYF
TGTGCCAGCAGCTTAGAACAGACCTACGAGCAGTACTTC
>TRBJ1-5|-|TRBV7-8|-
CASSHFLWTDSNQPQHF
TGTGCCAGCAGCCACTTCCTTTGGACAGACTCCAATCAGCCCCAGCATTTT
>TRBJ2-7|-|TRBV27|-
CASSLIVPPRPRDEQYF
TGTGCCAGCAGTTTAATCGTCCCCCCGAGGCCGAGGGACGAGCAGTACTTC
>TRBJ1-1|-|TRBV6-5|-
CASSYGQMNTEAFF
TGTGCCAGCAGTTACGGACAGATGAACACTGAAGCTTTCTTT
>TRBJ2-1|-|TRBV10-3|-
CAIRQDPHEQFF
TGTGCCATCAGACAGGACCCACATGAGCAGTTCTTC